This TCR beta chain originates from a study of PD-1 blockade in classical Hodgkin lymphoma (dated by TCRdb to about 2020). Looking at the study overall: Nivolumab dosing was 3 mg/kg intravenously every 2 weeks, continuing until either disease progression or unacceptable toxicity. To define a peripheral blood immune signature of response to PD-1 blockade in classical Hodgkin lymphoma, the study combined TCR beta sequencing with CyTOF.

Study-wide conclusions, independent of this receptor: CD4+ but not CD8+ TCR diversity rose significantly by C4D1 (p=0.0027 vs p=0.16), most apparent in complete responders (p=0.02). Baseline diversity similar to that of newly diagnosed patients was observed in trial patients achieving complete response, whereas significantly lower diversity was observed in partial responders and progressors. Patients starting nivolumab less than 1 year after ASCT had lower diversity and were excluded from later analyses to avoid confounding by immune reconstitution. Newly diagnosed patients were reported to have lower baseline TCR diversity than healthy donors, and relapsed/refractory patients were reported to have lower baseline TCR diversity still. Only a single clinical trial cohort was studied, and what caused the repertoire differences, possibly disease activity or prior therapy, remained undefined.

There are 14 amino acids in the CDR3, from cysteine to phenylalanine inclusive. Just the 42-base CDR3 DNA is kept, in frame starting at base 1. CDR1 and CDR2 are read off the germline V gene as KGHSH and LQKENI. The V and J ends are trimmed by 3 bases and 5 bases, leaving 13 bases between them. Genomic DNA was isolated using the Qiagen DNeasy kit from unsorted PBMCs as well as from negatively selected CD4+ and CD8+ fractions. TCR beta CDR3 regions were amplified by immunoSEQ multiplex PCR using primers annealing to V and J segments. A synthetic immune receptor repertoire was used to minimize amplification bias, and any remaining bias was removed computationally after sequencing. On the study's bioinformatics: Repertoire diversity was quantified as the Shannon entropy index using custom Python scripts. Unsorted, CD4+ and CD8+ repertoires were analyzed separately, except in combined analyses where CD4+ and CD8+ sequences were merged in silico. Clonal expansion was defined as a frequency increase of at least 2-fold after treatment compared with C1D1, and clones undetected at baseline were assigned a pseudocount of 0.5. Clones with 0 or 1 copy at C1D1 were classified as singleton clones, and clones with 2 or more copies were classified as non-singleton clones. Clones expanded in unsorted samples were annotated as CD4+, CD8+ or unknown by matching protein sequences in sorted samples from the same patient. Wilcoxon tests on paired samples were used to test changes in diversity from C1D1 to C4D1. The table was pulled from immuneACCESS by TCRdb, which kept in-frame rearrangements only. Such tables lose some clones; where checked, under half of the loss comes from unresolved V genes, and the rest has no known cause. V and J calls and clone size are those listed in that table; D and trimming were worked out from the DNA. This sample has tens of thousands of clones in its table, and roughly 91% of those were observed once. About 7.6% of the sample goes to the ten largest clones.

For this clone: No antigen is known for it. It has no much larger one-base neighbor in the sample; base qualities were not kept.

The label giving this sample's time point can be read as: cycle 1 day 1 (C1D1), immediately before nivolumab initiation. Every trial patient had relapsed following autologous stem cell transplantation, and prior brentuximab vedotin exposure was what differed among cohorts A, B and C. A total of under 70 patients with relapsed/refractory classical Hodgkin lymphoma made up the trial cohort, and each patient's best overall response was complete response, partial response or progressive disease. Trial patients were treated with single-agent nivolumab in the multi-cohort phase II CheckMate 205 trial. An independent review committee assessed best overall response by applying the 2007 International Working Group response criteria. Trial PBMCs were collected just before the start of nivolumab (C1D1) and during therapy at cycle 2 day 1 and cycle 4 day 1. Peripheral blood was collected in 8 mL Vacutainer Cell Preparation Tubes, from which PBMCs were isolated by centrifugation and then cryopreserved.

Recombination linked TRBV18 to TRBJ2-5, with TRBD2 as a weak D call on 6 bases. The origin of this receptor is a human donor with classical Hodgkin lymphoma. Sequenced material: peripheral blood mononuclear cells (PBMCs), taken at baseline. The sequence in DNA is TGTGCCAGCTCACCCCTTAGGGACTCGGAGACCCAGTACTTC. Translated, it reads CASSPLRDSETQYF.